Below are 4 T cell receptor beta chains sequenced from a single sample in a study of T-cell reconstitution after alpha-beta-depleted transplantation in children. Researchers prepared the TCRbeta library using unique molecular identifiers, the study reports. TCRdb called the PCR reads again in MiXCR, with one record for every CDR3 protein. The sample shows roughly 180,000 distinct CDR3 sequences, around 10% of them seen only once. This sample comprised PBMCs, obtained before TCRalphabeta/CD19-depleted stem cell transplant. These receptors were collected from a boy younger than 10 with acute myeloid leukemia, due to receive a stem cell transplant.

This clonotype was counted ten times or more. The V call is TRBV4-1, the J call TRBJ1-1, with 7 bases fitting TRBD1. Trimming took 1 base from V and 5 from J; bases not matched to a gene: 10. The CDR3 is 16 amino acids. In germline, CDR1 is MGHRA, CDR2 YSYEKL. The DNA of the CDR3 is TGCGCCAGCAGCCAAGTGCCACAGGGGAAGAGTACTGAAGCTTTCTTT. This sequence encodes CASSQVPQGKSTEAFF.

This clonotype was seen many times. The rearrangement links TRBV12-3 or TRBV12-4 to TRBJ2-1; TRBD2 matches 9 bases. V shed 5 bases and J 8 bases; nucleotides not matched to a gene: 13. CDR3 length: 16 amino acids. CDR3 sequence reads: CASSPSRLAGWDEQFF. For the CDR3, the DNA is TGTGCCAGCAGTCCAAGTCGCCTAGCGGGATGGGATGAGCAGTTCTTC.

This clonotype was recorded many times. This chain joins TRBV5-8 and TRBJ2-3, with a weak D call TRBD1 (6 bases). The V gene lost 3 bases and the J gene lost 2 bases, with 16 bases spanning the gap. The CDR3 has 16 amino acids. The germline V gene encodes CDR1 SGHTS and CDR2 YDEGEE. The CDR3 nucleotides read TGTGCCAGCAGCTGGAAGACAGGTCACCCCACAGATACGCAGTATTTT. Protein: CASSWKTGHPTDTQYF.

This clonotype was recorded many times. The CDR3 reads CASGLSGEELFF. In DNA, the CDR3 is TGTGCTAGTGGTTTATCGGGGGAGGAGCTGTTTTTT. The V gene is TRBV12-5, the J gene TRBJ2-2; D may be TRBD2 (6 bases). V was trimmed by 3 bases and J by 10 bases, leaving 9 bases between them. This CDR3 region has 12 residues. Looked up from germline, CDR1 is LGHNT and CDR2 is FRNRAP.